This TCR beta chain derives from a study of blood T cell repertoires in COVID-19. Study background: The analysed material was cDNA or gDNA that came from T cells, B-cell-depleted T cells, or PBMCs.

The method was immunoSEQ multiplex PCR; TCRdb's version includes in-frame clones alone and lacks a portion of them. The sample yields 230,000 or so clones, around 83% seen once. The sequence was obtained from a man between 40 and 49 years old with active or convalescent COVID-19. The sequenced material came from peripheral blood.

Here the CDR3 reads CASSLEGSSGVQGETQYF. CDR3 nucleotide sequence: TGTGCCAGCAGCTTAGAGGGCAGTAGCGGGGTTCAGGGAGAGACCCAGTACTTC. The chain recombines TRBV11-3 with TRBJ2-5; 8 bases match TRBD2. The V segment lost 0 bases and the J segment 4 bases; nucleotides outside the gene matches: 13. The CDR3 runs 18 residues. CDR1 is SGHNT and CDR2 is YENEEA in the germline V gene.